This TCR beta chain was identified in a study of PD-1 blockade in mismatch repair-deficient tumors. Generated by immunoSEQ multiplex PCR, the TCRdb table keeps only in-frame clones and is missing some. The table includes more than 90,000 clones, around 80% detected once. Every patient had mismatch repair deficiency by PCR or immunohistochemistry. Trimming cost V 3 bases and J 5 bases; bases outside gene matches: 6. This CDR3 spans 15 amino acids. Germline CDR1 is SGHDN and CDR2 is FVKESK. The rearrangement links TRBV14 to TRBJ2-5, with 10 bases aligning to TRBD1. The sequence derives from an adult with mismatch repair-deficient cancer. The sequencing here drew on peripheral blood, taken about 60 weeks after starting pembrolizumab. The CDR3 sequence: CASSHLGQGDETQYF. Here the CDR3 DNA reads TGTGCCAGCAGCCATCTCGGACAGGGGGATGAGACCCAGTACTTC.